The subject of this entry is one T cell receptor (beta chain). What it binds is not known. The record originates from a study of T-cell memory formation after mild COVID-19. Notes on the study in general: There was a balanced CD4/CD8 profile in clones contracting day 15 to 85, and later expanders leaned CD4+. CD8+ contracting clones occupied EMRA, while CD4+ ones occupied mainly CM and EM. The finding that pre-infection memory included some responding clones suggested that cross-reactive memory joined.

CDR1 is SEHNR, CDR2 FQNEAQ, per germline (reference sequence). The CDR3 loop spans 15 amino acids. J was trimmed by 6 bases and V by 5 bases; bases with no gene match: 9. cDNA libraries for TCR alpha and TCR beta, carrying sample barcodes and UMIs, came from 5'RACE with constant-segment primers. Using its own MiXCR run on the 5' RACE reads, TCRdb lists one record per CDR3 protein. The sample yields 300,000 to 400,000 distinct CDR3 sequences, approximately 14% seen once. The sequenced sample consisted of PBMCs or a T cell subset sorted from them (not recorded which). The chain joins TRBV7-9 to TRBJ2-1; the match to TRBD2 covers 8 bases. The clonotype comes from a man between 18 and 35 years old who had mild COVID-19 (a few samples of this study predate the infection). Cell type and time point are not known. The CDR3 sequence: CASSLGTSFSNEQFF. CDR3 DNA sequence: TGTGCCAGCAGCCTCGGGACTAGTTTTAGCAATGAGCAGTTCTTC. Full variable domain (outside the CDR3, taken from reference TRBV7-9 and TRBJ2-1): DTGVSQNPRHKITKRGQNVTFRCDPISEHNRLYWYRQTLGQGPEFLTYFQNEAQLEKSRLLSDRFSAERPKGSFSTLEIQRTEQGDSAMYLCASSLGTSFSNEQFFGPGTRLTVL.